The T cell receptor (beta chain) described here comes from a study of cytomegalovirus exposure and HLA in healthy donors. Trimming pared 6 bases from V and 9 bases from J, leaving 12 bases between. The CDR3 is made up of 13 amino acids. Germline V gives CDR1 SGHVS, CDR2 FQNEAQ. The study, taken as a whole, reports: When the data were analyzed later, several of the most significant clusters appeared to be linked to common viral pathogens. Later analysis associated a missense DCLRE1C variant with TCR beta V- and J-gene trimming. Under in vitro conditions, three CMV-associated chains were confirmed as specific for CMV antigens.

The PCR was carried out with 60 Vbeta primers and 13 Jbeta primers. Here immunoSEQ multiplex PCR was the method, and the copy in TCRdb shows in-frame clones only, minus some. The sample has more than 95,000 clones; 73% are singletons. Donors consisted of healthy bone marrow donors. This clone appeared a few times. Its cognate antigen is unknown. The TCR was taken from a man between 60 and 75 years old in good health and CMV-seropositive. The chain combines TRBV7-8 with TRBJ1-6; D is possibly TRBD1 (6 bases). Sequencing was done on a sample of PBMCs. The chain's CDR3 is CASRAQGFSPLHF. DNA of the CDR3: TGTGCCAGCAGGGCCCAGGGGTTTTCACCCCTCCACTTT.